The TCR beta chain under discussion was sequenced for a study of identical twins. TCRdb re-analysed the 5' RACE reads in MiXCR, keeping a single row per CDR3 protein. The profile shows hundreds of thousands of distinct CDR3 sequences, roughly 8% of them singletons. V was clipped by 3 bases and J by 9 bases; unmatched bases: 20. CDR1 is DFQATT and CDR2 is SNEGSKA in the germline V gene (reference sequence). The CDR3 is made up of 18 amino acids. These data were also filed under a second study, of yellow fever vaccine responses in identical twins.

This TCR came from a woman aged 18-29 years in good health. Sequencing was performed on PBMCs. The V gene is TRBV20-1, the J gene TRBJ2-7; 13 bases are shared with TRBD2. CDR3: CSARTGTTGTSGTLGQYF. CDR3 coding DNA: TGCAGTGCTAGGACCGGGACCACAGGGACTAGCGGGACCTTGGGGCAGTACTTC.